Listed below are T cell receptor beta chains from one sample, sequenced in a study of tumor and adjacent non-tumor tissue in lung cancer. TCRdb analysed the multiplex PCR reads with MiXCR anew, one entry per CDR3 protein. Of roughly 67,000 distinct CDR3 sequences detected, about 61% appear once; the ten largest clones hold 20% to 25%. Sequencing was performed on lung tumor tissue. These receptors all stem from a man aged 45 to 65 with non-small cell lung cancer. The CDR3 runs from the conserved cysteine through the conserved F or W. D genes are given only for firm matches. Rows may omit the clone size; those that give it use once, few, many or a size class.

cdr3_nt cdr3_aa j_call clone_size v_call d_call
TGTGCCAGCAGTTCCAGGGTTAATCAGCCCCAGAATTTT CASSSRVNQPQNF TRBJ1-5 - TRBV28 -
TGTGCCAGCAGCCAGGCTTATTTCCGGGATGGGGATATGGAGACCCAGTACTTC CASSQAYFRDGDMETQYF TRBJ2-5 - TRBV4-2 -
TGTGCCAGCAGCTTAACCCAAAAGGGGGCTGGCTACACCTTC CASSLTQKGAGYTF TRBJ1-2 many TRBV7-8 TRBD1
TGTGCCAGCAGCTTATCTTGTGCGGCGAGAGTACGATACACAGATACGCAGTATTTT CASSLSCAARVRYTDTQYF TRBJ2-3 once TRBV11-2 -
TGTGCCAGCAGTGTATACCCAACGAATAATCAGCCCCAGCATTTT CASSVYPTNNQPQHF TRBJ1-5 few TRBV28 -
TGTGTCACCAGTGATGCTACGATCTCCACGGATATGCAGTATTTT CVTSDATISTDMQYF TRBJ2-3 once TRBV24-1 -
TGCGCCAGCAGCTTGGCCTTAGCGGGGGACTCCTACGAGCAGTACTTC CASSLALAGDSYEQYF TRBJ2-7 few TRBV5-1 TRBD2
TGTGCCAGCAGTTCCGGGACAGGGGAGGGAGATACGCAGTATTTT CASSSGTGEGDTQYF TRBJ2-3 many TRBV6-5 TRBD1
TGTGCCAGCACGGGACAGAACCAAGAGACCCAGTACTTC CASTGQNQETQYF TRBJ2-5 - TRBV12-3/TRBV12-4 TRBD1
TGCAGCGTTGTACCAGGGGACAGCCAAGAGACCCAGTACTTC CSVVPGDSQETQYF TRBJ2-5 many TRBV29-1 TRBD1
TGTGCCAGCAACCCCACAGCCGGTCGGAACACTGAAGCTTTCTTT CASNPTAGRNTEAFF TRBJ1-1 many TRBV28 -
TGTGCCAGCAGTGGGGGGCAGGGGGTCCATCAGCCCCATCATTTT CASSGGQGVHQPHHF TRBJ1-5 - TRBV2 TRBD1
TGTGCCTGCAGCTCTTTTGGGGTAGCACTAACGGGGCCTACCTACAATGAGCAGTTCTTC CACSSFGVALTGPTYNEQFF TRBJ2-1 - TRBV11-2 -
TGTGCCATCAGTGAGCGAGGATCCGGACCTGCGAACACCGGGGAGCTGTCTTTT CAISERGSGPANTGELSF TRBJ2-2 - TRBV10-3 -
TGCAGTGCTAGCGGGGGGGAGACCCAGTACTTC CSASGGETQYF TRBJ2-5 few TRBV20-1 TRBD2
TGTGCAAGCAGTTACGTGGGGGGGTACAATGAGCAGTTCTTC CASSYVGGYNEQFF TRBJ2-1 few TRBV12-3/TRBV12-4 TRBD2
TGCAGCGTTTCCGGACAGGCTAATGAAAAACTGTGTTTC CSVSGQANEKLCF TRBJ1-4 - TRBV29-1 TRBD1
TGTGCCAGTAGTATCGGAGTCCATGGGCATGAGCGGTTCTTC CASSIGVHGHERFF TRBJ2-1 - TRBV19 -
TGTGCCAGTAGCCTCCTGTCTGCGGGGAATCAGCCCCAGCATTTT CASSLLSAGNQPQHF TRBJ1-5 - TRBV11-2 -
TGTGCCAGCAGCGACATGGTGACTACCGCTGGAGACACCATATATTTT CASSDMVTTAGDTIYF TRBJ1-3 - TRBV11-2 -
TGCAGCGTTTACAGGGGGCAAAACATTCAGTACTTC CSVYRGQNIQYF TRBJ2-4 many TRBV29-1 TRBD1
TGTGCCAGCAGTGAAACAGATTCAGATACGCAGTATTTT CASSETDSDTQYF TRBJ2-3 once TRBV2 -
TGTGCCAGCAGTCCCTCGGGGAGCACAGATATGCAGTATTTC CASSPSGSTDMQYF TRBJ2-3 once TRBV6-5 -
TGTGCCAGCAGCCCCTGGACTGGCAGTGATATTGAAGCTTTCTTT CASSPWTGSDIEAFF TRBJ1-1 - TRBV11-2 -
TGTGCCAGTAGCCGCGGGACAGTCTATTTCTCTGGGGCCAACGTCCTGACTTTC CASSRGTVYFSGANVLTF TRBJ2-6 - TRBV19 -
TGTGCCATCAGTGAGTCTGACGAGGACCAGTACTTC CAISESDEDQYF TRBJ2-5 - TRBV10-3 -
TGCGCCAGCAGCGGTAGACTACCCGCAGATACGCAGTATTTT CASSGRLPADTQYF TRBJ2-3 many TRBV5-1 -
TGTTCAAGCAGCCGCTCGGGGAAGGTGATGAACACTGAAGCTTTCTTT CSSSRSGKVMNTEAFF TRBJ1-1 once TRBV6-5 -
TGTGCCAGCAGCATACAGGGGGAAGCTTTCTTT CASSIQGEAFF TRBJ1-1 many TRBV13 TRBD1
TGTGCCAGCAGTTTGAAGGGGGCCGGGGAGACCCAGTACTTC CASSLKGAGETQYF TRBJ2-5 many TRBV12-3/TRBV12-4 TRBD1
TGTGTCAACAGCCAATCGATTAGCGGGGTGGTCGGGGAGCTGTTTTTT CVNSQSISGVVGELFF TRBJ2-2 - TRBV4-2 TRBD2
TGCGCCAGCAGCTTACAGGGTGGGTCTGGAAACACCATATATTTT CASSLQGGSGNTIYF TRBJ1-3 many TRBV5-1 -
TGTGCCATCGGACTAGCGGGGGGCACGGATACGCAGTATTTT CAIGLAGGTDTQYF TRBJ2-3 many TRBV10-3 TRBD2
TGTGCCAGCAGCAAGCAACTATGTGAGGCCTGGGAGCTGTTTTTT CASSKQLCEAWELFF TRBJ2-2 - TRBV11-2 -
TGTGCCAGCAGCTTAGGGACTAGCGGGAGAGACGATACGCAGTATTTT CASSLGTSGRDDTQYF TRBJ2-3 large TRBV11-3 TRBD2
TGTGCCAGCAGCTTGGGAGGTAGCTCCCACGTGTACAATGAGCAGTTCTTC CASSLGGSSHVYNEQFF TRBJ2-1 many TRBV5-4 -
TGTGCCAGCAGTTTAGGGGGGGGGGCCACCGGCACCGGGGAGCTGTTTTTT CASSLGGGATGTGELFF TRBJ2-2 few TRBV28 -
TGCACCAGCAAACAGGGTGAAGCCGGGGAGCTGTTTTTT CTSKQGEAGELFF TRBJ2-2 - TRBV5-1 -
TGCAAGGTGACAGGGTTCAAGACTGAAGCTTTCTTT CKVTGFKTEAFF TRBJ1-1 - TRBV29-1 TRBD1
TGCAGGGTTGGAGGGCTCGGGTGGGCCAACGTCCTGACTTTC CRVGGLGWANVLTF TRBJ2-6 few TRBV29-1 -
TGTGCCAGCAGTTCGTACAGGAAGGGAGTCTACGAGCAGTACTTC CASSSYRKGVYEQYF TRBJ2-7 - TRBV28 -
TGCGCCAGCAGCTTGGCCGCGGGACCCGGCGGGGGGGAGCTGTTTTTT CASSLAAGPGGGELFF TRBJ2-2 few TRBV5-1 -
TGTGCCATCAGTAAATCGCGGGTTAGCGGGGGGGTTGGTAACACAGATACGCAATATTTT CAISKSRVSGGVGNTDTQYF TRBJ2-3 - TRBV10-3 TRBD2
TGTGCCACCAGTGATGCGGTCGGGACTAACTCTGGGGCCAACGTCCTGACTTTC CATSDAVGTNSGANVLTF TRBJ2-6 many TRBV24-1 TRBD2
TGTGGCTGGAGTCCCGATAGCGGGAGGGCAGATACGCAGTACTTT CGWSPDSGRADTQYF TRBJ2-3 - TRBV30 TRBD2
TGCAGCGCCGAGGAGACAGGGATCACTGAAGCTTTCTTT CSAEETGITEAFF TRBJ1-1 - TRBV29-1 TRBD1